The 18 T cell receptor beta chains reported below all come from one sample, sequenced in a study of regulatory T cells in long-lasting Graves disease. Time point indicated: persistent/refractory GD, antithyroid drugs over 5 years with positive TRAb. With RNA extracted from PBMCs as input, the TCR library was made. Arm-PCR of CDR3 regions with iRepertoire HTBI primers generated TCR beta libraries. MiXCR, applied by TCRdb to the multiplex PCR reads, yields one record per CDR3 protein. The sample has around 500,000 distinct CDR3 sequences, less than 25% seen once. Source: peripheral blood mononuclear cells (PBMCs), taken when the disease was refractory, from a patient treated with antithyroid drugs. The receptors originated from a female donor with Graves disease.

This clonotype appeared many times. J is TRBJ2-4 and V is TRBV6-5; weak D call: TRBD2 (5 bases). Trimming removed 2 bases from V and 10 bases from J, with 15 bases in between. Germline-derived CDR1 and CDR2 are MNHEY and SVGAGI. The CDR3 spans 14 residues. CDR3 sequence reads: CASSYQSLAGIQYF. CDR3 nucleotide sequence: TGTGCCAGCAGTTACCAATCGCTAGCCGGGATTCAGTACTTC.

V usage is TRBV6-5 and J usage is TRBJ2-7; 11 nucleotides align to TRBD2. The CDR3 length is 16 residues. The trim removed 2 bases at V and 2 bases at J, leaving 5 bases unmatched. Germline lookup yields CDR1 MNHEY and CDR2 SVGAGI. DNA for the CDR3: TGTGCCAGCAGTTACGGCGGGACTAGCGGAGCCTACGAGCAGTACTTC. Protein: CASSYGGTSGAYEQYF.

CDR3 sequence reads: CASSQNLGNTIYF. The CDR3 DNA reads TGTGCCAGCAGCCAGAACCTTGGAAACACCATATATTTT. The gene calls are TRBV12-3 or TRBV12-4 and TRBJ1-3; D uncertain. V was pared by 6 bases and J by 3 bases, with 9 bases between. This CDR3 spans 13 amino acids.

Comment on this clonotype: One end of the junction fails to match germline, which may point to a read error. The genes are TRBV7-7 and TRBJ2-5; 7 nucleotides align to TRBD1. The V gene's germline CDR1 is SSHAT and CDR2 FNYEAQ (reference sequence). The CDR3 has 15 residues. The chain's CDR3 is CASSKWTGGQETQYF. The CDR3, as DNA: TGTGCTAGCAGCAAGTGGACAGGTGGACAAGAGACCCAGTACTTC.

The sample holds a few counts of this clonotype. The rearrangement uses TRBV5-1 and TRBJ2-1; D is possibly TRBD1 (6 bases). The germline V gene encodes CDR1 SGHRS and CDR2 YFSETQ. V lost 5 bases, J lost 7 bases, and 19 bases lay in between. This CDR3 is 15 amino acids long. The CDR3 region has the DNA TGCGCCAGCAGGGATACAGGGAACATTGGGAATGAGCAGTTCTTC. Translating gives CASRDTGNIGNEQFF.

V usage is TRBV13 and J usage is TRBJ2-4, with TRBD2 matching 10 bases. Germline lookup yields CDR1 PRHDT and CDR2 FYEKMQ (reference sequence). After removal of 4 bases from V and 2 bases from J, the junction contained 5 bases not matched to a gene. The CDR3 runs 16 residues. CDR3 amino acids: CASSSSGRAPKNIQYF. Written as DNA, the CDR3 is TGTGCCAGCAGCTCAAGCGGGAGGGCCCCCAAAAACATTCAGTACTTC.

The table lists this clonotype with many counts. CDR3 protein: CASSQGGSPYGYTF. The CDR3 coding sequence is TGTGCCAGCAGCCAAGGCGGCAGCCCCTATGGCTACACCTTC. The chain joins TRBV3-1 to TRBJ1-2; D is unclear. The CDR3 contains 14 residues. Germline CDR1 is LGHDT and CDR2 is YNNKEL (reference sequence). Trimming stripped 1 base from V and 4 bases from J, with 10 bases between.

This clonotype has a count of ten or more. The CDR3 DNA is TGTGCCAGCATAGAGGGGAAAGGGACTCGCTACGAGCAGTACTTC. Encoded protein: CASIEGKGTRYEQYF. The chain recombines TRBV28 with TRBJ2-7, with a weak D call TRBD2 (6 bases). V was shortened by 7 bases and J by 3 bases, with 19 bases between the two germline ends. CDR3 length equals 15 residues. Germline V gene sequence: CDR1 MDHEN, CDR2 SYDVKM.

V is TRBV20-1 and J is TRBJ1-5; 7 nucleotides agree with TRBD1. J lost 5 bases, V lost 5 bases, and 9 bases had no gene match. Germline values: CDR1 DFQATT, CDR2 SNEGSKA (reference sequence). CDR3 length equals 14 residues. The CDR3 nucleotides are TGCAGTGCTGGAAGACAGGGAAGGGATCAGCCCCAGCATTTT. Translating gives CSAGRQGRDQPQHF.

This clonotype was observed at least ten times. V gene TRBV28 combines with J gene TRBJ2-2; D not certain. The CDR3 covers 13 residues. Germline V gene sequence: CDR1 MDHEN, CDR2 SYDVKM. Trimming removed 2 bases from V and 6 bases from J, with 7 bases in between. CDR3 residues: CASSLQLSGELFF. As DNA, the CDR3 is TGTGCCAGCAGTTTACAGCTGTCCGGGGAGCTGTTTTTT.

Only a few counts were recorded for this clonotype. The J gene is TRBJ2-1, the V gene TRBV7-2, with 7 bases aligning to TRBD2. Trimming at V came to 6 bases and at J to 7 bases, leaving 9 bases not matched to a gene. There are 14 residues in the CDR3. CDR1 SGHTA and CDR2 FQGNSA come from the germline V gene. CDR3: CASRLRENSNEQFF. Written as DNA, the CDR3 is TGTGCCAGCAGGTTGCGGGAGAATTCGAATGAGCAGTTCTTC.

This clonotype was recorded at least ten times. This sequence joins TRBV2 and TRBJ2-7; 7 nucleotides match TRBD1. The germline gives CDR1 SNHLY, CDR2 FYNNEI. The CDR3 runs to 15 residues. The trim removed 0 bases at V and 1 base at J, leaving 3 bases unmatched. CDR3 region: CASSEAGDSSYEQYF. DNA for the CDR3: TGTGCCAGCAGTGAAGCCGGGGACAGTTCCTACGAGCAGTACTTC.

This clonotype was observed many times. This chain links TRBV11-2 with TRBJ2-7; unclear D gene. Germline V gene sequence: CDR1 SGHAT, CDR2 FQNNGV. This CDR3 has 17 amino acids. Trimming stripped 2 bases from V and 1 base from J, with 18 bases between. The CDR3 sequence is CASSLLRGLQRSYEQYF. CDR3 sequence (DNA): TGTGCCAGCAGCTTACTCCGAGGTCTCCAAAGATCCTACGAGCAGTACTTC.

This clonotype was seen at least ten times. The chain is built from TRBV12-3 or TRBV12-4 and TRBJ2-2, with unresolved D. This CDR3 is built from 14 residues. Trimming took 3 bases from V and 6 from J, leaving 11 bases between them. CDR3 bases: TGTGCCAGCAGTTTTGAGCGTGGGGCCGGGGAGCTGTTTTTT. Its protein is CASSFERGAGELFF.

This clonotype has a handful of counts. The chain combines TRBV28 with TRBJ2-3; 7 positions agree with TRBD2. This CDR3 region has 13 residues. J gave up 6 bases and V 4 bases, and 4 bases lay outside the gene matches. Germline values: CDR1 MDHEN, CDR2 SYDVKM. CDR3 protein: CASSSAGRDTQYF. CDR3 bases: TGTGCCAGCAGTTCAGCGGGGCGCGATACGCAGTATTTT.

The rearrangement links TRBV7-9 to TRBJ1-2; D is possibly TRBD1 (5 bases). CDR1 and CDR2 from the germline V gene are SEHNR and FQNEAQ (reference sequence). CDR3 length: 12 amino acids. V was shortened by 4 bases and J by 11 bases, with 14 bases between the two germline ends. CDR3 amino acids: CASSSRGRGYTF. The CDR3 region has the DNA TGTGCCAGCAGCTCGCGGGGAAGGGGTTACACCTTC.

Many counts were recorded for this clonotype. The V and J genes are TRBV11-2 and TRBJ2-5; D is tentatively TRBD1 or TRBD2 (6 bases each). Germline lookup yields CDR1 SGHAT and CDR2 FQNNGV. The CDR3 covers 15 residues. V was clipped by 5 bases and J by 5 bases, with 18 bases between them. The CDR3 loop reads CASSREGGSVETQYF. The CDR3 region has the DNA TGTGCCAGCAGCCGAGAGGGGGGCTCGGTTGAGACCCAGTACTTC. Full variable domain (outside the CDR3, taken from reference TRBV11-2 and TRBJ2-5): EAGVAQSPRYKIIEKRQSVAFWCNPISGHATLYWYQQILGQGPKLLIQFQNNGVVDDSQLPKDRFSAERLKGVDSTLKIQPAKLEDSAVYLCASSREGGSVETQYFGPGTRLLVL.

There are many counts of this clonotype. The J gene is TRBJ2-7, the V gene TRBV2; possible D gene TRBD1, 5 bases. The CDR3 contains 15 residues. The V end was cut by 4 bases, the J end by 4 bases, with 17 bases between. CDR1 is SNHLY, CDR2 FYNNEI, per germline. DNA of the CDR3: TGTGCCAGCAGTGGGACACCCCCCATCAGGTACGAGCAGTACTTC. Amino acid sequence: CASSGTPPIRYEQYF. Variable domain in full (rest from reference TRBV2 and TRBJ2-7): EPEVTQTPSHQVTQMGQEVILRCVPISNHLYFYWYRQILGQKVEFLVSFYNNEISEKSEIFDDQFSVERPDGSNFTLKIRSTKLEDSAMYFCASSGTPPIRYEQYFGPGTRLTVT.